The 9 T cell receptor beta chains given below trace back to one sample, sequenced in a study of vaccination and CD4 T cells after COVID-19. No antigen is known for these receptors. The Oncomine TCR Beta short-read assay was applied to DNA of cultured CD4+ T cells. MiXCR, run by TCRdb on the PCR reads, gives a single entry per CDR3 protein. Counted here are about 11,000 distinct CDR3 sequences, less than 40% occurring once; the ten biggest clones make up around 8%. Stated treatment: approximately nine-day PBMC culture with coronavirus spike peptide pools or control peptides (ViraFEST assay). Specimen: CD4+ T cells from blood, cultured in vitro. These receptors all stem from a human donor who had recovered from COVID-19.

This clonotype was picked up one time. The genes are TRBV7-2 and TRBJ2-4; 7 positions match TRBD2. The CDR3 is 11 residues long. Trimming removed 3 bases from V and 15 bases from J; junction bases left unmatched: 5. Germline lookup yields CDR1 SGHTA and CDR2 FQGNSA. In nucleotides, the CDR3 is TGTGCCAGCAGCTTGGGGGGGGATTGGTACTTC. It translates to CASSLGGDWYF.

The rearrangement links TRBV6-1 to TRBJ2-7; 12 positions match TRBD1. Germline V gene lookup returns CDR1 MNHNS and CDR2 SASEGT. Trimming at V came to 7 bases and at J to 7 bases, leaving 11 bases not matched to a gene. The CDR3 sequence is 15 residues long. CDR3 in DNA: TGTGCCAGCACCCCAGGGGGACAGGGGGCGTGGGAGCAGTACTTC. Translation: CASTPGGQGAWEQYF.

The chain uses TRBV5-4 and TRBJ2-7; tentative D call: TRBD2 (8 bases). CDR3 length equals 15 residues. The V gene lost 3 bases and the J gene lost 4 bases, with 17 bases spanning the gap. CDR1 is SGHNT and CDR2 is YYREEE in the germline V gene (reference sequence). This chain's CDR3 is CASSSGGDRRYEQYF. DNA for the CDR3: TGTGCCAGCAGCTCGGGGGGGGACAGAAGATACGAGCAGTACTTC.

In DNA form, the CDR3 reads TGTGCCAGCAGTTTACAAGGGTATGGCTACACCTTC. The encoded protein is CASSLQGYGYTF. This chain connects TRBV28 to TRBJ1-2; D is ambiguous. This CDR3 region has 12 residues. Germline CDR1 is MDHEN and CDR2 is SYDVKM. Trimming stripped 2 bases from V and 5 bases from J, with 6 bases between.

This chain uses TRBV27 with TRBJ2-3, with 13 positions matching TRBD2. CDR3 length equals 16 residues. The V and J ends lost 8 bases and 7 bases, in that order; junction bases with no gene match: 12. Germline-derived CDR1 and CDR2 are MNHEY and SMNVEV (reference sequence). CDR3 nucleotides: TGTGCCAGCGGACTAGCGGGGGCCCGACAATACTATACGCAGTATTTT. Translated, it gives CASGLAGARQYYTQYF.

V is TRBV11-1 and J is TRBJ2-5; D call uncertain. V lost 5 bases and J lost 2, with 12 bases in between. In germline, CDR1 is SGHAT, CDR2 FQDESV (reference sequence). This CDR3 is 14 amino acids long. CDR3 region: CASSPTGLQETQYF. The CDR3 DNA reads as TGTGCCAGCAGCCCCACGGGTTTGCAAGAGACCCAGTACTTC.

This sequence joins TRBV29-1 and TRBJ2-7; weak D call: TRBD1 (5 bases). V lost 4 bases, J lost 4 bases, and 8 bases lay in between. Per germline, CDR1 SQVTM and CDR2 ANQGSEA. The CDR3 length is 11 residues. The CDR3 DNA reads as TGCAGCGTTGGTAGGGGATACGAGCAGTACTTC. This gives the protein CSVGRGYEQYF.

This clonotype was seen more than once but under ten times. The gene calls are TRBV6-1 and TRBJ2-3; no definite D call. V was pared by 2 bases and J by 0 bases, with 3 bases between. The CDR3 totals 13 residues. Germline CDR1 reads MNHNS; CDR2 reads SASEGT. This CDR3 reads CASSERSTDTQYF. The CDR3 DNA reads as TGTGCCAGCAGTGAACGAAGCACAGATACGCAGTATTTT.

The rearrangement uses TRBV6-2 or TRBV6-3 and TRBJ2-7; D may be TRBD1 (6 bases). Trimming took 2 bases from V and 0 from J, leaving 14 bases between them. From germline, CDR1 is MNHEY and CDR2 SVGEGT. This CDR3 region has 16 residues. This chain's CDR3 is CASSYHLQGSSYEQYF. CDR3 in DNA: TGTGCCAGCAGTTACCACCTACAGGGAAGCTCCTACGAGCAGTACTTC.